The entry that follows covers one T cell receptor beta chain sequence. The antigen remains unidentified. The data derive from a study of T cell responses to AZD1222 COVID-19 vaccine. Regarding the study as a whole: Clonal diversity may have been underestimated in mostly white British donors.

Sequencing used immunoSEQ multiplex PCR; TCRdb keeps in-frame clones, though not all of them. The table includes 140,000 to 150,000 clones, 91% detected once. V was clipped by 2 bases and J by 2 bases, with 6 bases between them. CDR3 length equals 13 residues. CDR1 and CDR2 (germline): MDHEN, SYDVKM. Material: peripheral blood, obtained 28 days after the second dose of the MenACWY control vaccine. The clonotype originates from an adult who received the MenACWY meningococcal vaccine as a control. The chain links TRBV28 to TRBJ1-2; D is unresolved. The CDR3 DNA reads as TGTGCCAGCAGTTTACTGGGGAACTATGGCTACACCTTC. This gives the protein CASSLLGNYGYTF.